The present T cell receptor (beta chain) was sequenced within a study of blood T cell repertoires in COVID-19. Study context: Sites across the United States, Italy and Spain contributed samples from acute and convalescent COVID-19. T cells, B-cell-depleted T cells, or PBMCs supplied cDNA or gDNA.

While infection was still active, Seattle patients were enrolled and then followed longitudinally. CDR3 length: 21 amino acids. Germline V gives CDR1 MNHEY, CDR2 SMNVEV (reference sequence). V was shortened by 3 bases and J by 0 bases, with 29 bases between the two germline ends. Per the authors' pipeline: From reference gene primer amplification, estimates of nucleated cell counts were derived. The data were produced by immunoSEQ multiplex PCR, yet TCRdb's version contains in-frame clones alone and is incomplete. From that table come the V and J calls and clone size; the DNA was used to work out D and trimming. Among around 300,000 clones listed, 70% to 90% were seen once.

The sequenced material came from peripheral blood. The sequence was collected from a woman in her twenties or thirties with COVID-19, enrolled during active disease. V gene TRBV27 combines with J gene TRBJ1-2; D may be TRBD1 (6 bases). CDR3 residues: CASSFRQVGGLIREANYGYTF. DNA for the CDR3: TGTGCCAGCAGTTTTAGACAGGTTGGGGGCCTCATTCGGGAAGCTAACTATGGCTACACCTTC.